The text below deals with one TCR beta chain. What it recognizes is unknown. From germline, CDR1 is MGHRA and CDR2 YSYEKL. V shed 0 bases and J shed 1 base, with 13 bases lying between them. The CDR3 consists of 16 residues. The data stem from a study of somatic mutations in cytotoxic T cells in rheumatoid arthritis. Study-wide results and caveats: Patients with rheumatoid arthritis did not differ significantly from age-matched healthy controls in CD8+ T-cell clonality.

Only in-frame clones appear in the TCRdb table, and some are missing; sequencing was by immunoSEQ multiplex PCR. Of approximately 17,000 clones detected, about four fifths appear once; the ten largest clones hold 15% to 20%. Once isolated by positive magnetic bead selection, the CD4+ and CD8+ cells had their purity checked by flow cytometry. The rearrangement links TRBV4-1 to TRBJ2-7; unclear D gene. Material: CD8+ T cells sorted from blood. This TCR was recovered from an adult with rheumatoid arthritis. The CDR3 region has the DNA TGCGCCAGCAGCCAAGATAGGTCGTGGCCTTCCTACGAGCAGTACTTC. Translating it yields CASSQDRSWPSYEQYF.